This TCR beta chain comes out of a study of OX40 agonist ivuxolimab in advanced cancers. Only one count was recorded for this clone. Data came from immunoSEQ multiplex PCR; TCRdb stores just in-frame clones and leaves some out. The profile shows 20,000 to 25,000 clones, less than 90% of them singletons. The CDR3 runs 16 residues. The V end lost 0 bases, the J end lost 4 bases, and 10 bases lay between the germline ends. Germline values: CDR1 SGHNT, CDR2 YENEEA. The TCR comes from an adult with an advanced solid tumor such as melanoma, head and neck, liver or kidney cancer. The sample in question was CD4+ or CD8+ T cells sorted from blood, obtained in a trial of the OX40 agonist ivuxolimab. This chain connects TRBV11-3 to TRBJ2-6, with TRBD2 as a possible D gene (6 bases). In DNA, the CDR3 is TGTGCCAGCAGCTTAGAAGGAGGGGCCGGGGCCAACGTCCTGACTTTC. Its translation is CASSLEGGAGANVLTF.